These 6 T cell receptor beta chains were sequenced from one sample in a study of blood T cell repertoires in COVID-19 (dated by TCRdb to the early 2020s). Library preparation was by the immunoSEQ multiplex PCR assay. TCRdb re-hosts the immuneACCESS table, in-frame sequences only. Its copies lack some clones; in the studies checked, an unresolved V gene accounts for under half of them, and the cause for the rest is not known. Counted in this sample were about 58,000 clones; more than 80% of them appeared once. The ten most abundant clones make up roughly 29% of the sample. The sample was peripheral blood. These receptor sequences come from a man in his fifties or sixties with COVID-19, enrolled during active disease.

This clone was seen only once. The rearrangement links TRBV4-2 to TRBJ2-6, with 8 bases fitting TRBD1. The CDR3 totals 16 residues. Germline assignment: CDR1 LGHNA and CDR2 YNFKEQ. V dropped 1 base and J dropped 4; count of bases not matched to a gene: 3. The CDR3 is CASSQGTGTGANVLTF. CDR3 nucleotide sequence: TGTGCCAGCAGCCAAGGGACAGGGACCGGGGCCAACGTCCTGACTTTC.

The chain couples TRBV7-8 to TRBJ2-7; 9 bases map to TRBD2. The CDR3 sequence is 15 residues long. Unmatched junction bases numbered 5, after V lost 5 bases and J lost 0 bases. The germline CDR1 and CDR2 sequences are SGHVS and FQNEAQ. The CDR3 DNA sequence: TGTGCCAGCAGCCCCCTAGCGGGGAGCTCCTACGAGCAGTACTTC. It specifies CASSPLAGSSYEQYF.

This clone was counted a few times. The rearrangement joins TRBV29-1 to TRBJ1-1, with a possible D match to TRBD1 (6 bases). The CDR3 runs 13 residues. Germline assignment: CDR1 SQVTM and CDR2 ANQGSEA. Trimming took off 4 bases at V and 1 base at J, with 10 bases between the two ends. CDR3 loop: CSVGRTENTEAFF. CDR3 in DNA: TGCAGCGTTGGAAGGACAGAGAACACTGAAGCTTTCTTT.

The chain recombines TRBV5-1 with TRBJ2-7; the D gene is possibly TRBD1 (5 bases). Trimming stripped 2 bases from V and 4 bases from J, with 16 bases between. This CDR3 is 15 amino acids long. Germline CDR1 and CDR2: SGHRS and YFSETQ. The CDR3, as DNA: TGCGCCAGCAGCTTTCGGGCCCAGGGCGGATACGAGCAGTACTTC. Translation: CASSFRAQGGYEQYF.

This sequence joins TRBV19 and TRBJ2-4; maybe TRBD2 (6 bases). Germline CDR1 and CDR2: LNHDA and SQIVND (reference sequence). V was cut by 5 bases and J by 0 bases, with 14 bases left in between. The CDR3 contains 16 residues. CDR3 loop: CASSPLGGSAKNIQYF. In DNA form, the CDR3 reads TGTGCCAGTAGTCCCCTCGGGGGATCAGCCAAAAACATTCAGTACTTC.

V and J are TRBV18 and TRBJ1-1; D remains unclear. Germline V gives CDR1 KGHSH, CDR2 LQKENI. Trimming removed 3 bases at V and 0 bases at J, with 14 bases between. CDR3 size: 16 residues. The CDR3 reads CASSPRQLSVNTEAFF. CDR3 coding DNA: TGTGCCAGCTCACCGAGACAACTTTCCGTGAACACTGAAGCTTTCTTT.